This T cell receptor (beta chain) was sequenced in a study of blood T cell repertoires in COVID-19. Overall study context: Nucleic acid was either cDNA or gDNA, and it came from T cells, B-cell-depleted T cells, or PBMCs.

Across 24 US areas, participants ranged in age from about 18 to 100 years. As originally analysed: Amplification of reference gene primers provided the estimated nucleated cell counts. Repertoires were generated with immunoSEQ multiplex PCR, while TCRdb's copy carries only in-frame clones and drops some. That table is the source of V, J and clone size, and D and trimming were worked out from the DNA. The sample lists 300,000 to 500,000 clones, roughly 88% occurring once. The TCR was taken from a woman in her 30s with acute COVID-19. The sample consisted of PBMCs or T cells enriched from blood (not recorded which).

CDR3 region: CASSILGGGGYTF. CDR3 sequence (DNA): TGTGCCAGTAGTATTTTGGGGGGAGGTGGCTACACCTTC. The chain links TRBV19 to TRBJ1-2, with D maybe TRBD1 (5 bases). The ends were cut back, 3 bases at V and 7 bases at J, with 12 bases in the middle. This CDR3 has 13 residues. Germline V gene data show CDR1 as LNHDA and CDR2 as SQIVND (reference sequence).